This TCR beta chain was found in a study of blood T cell repertoires in COVID-19. As processed by the authors: Amplification of reference gene primers was used by the study to estimate nucleated cell counts. The table came from immunoSEQ multiplex PCR; TCRdb's copy has only in-frame clones and leaves some out. V, J and clone size derive from that table, while D and trimming were established from the DNA sequence. The sample records more than 200,000 clones, roughly 84% being singletons. The CDR3 spans 16 residues. Germline values: CDR1 SGHRS, CDR2 YFSETQ. Trimming cost V 3 bases and J 5 bases, with 17 bases left between them. Study members were between about 18 and 95 years old and lived in approximately 25 US regions.

Sequenced input: PBMCs or T cells enriched from blood (not recorded which). J is TRBJ1-4 and V is TRBV5-1, with TRBD1 as a possible D gene (5 bases). The source of this sequence is a man aged 25 to 40 in a cohort exposed to, infected with or recovered from COVID-19 (not recorded which). The CDR3 bases are TGCGCCAGCAGCTCCGGGGGAGGAAAGGGGAATGAAAAACTGTTTTTT. Its translation: CASSSGGGKGNEKLFF.